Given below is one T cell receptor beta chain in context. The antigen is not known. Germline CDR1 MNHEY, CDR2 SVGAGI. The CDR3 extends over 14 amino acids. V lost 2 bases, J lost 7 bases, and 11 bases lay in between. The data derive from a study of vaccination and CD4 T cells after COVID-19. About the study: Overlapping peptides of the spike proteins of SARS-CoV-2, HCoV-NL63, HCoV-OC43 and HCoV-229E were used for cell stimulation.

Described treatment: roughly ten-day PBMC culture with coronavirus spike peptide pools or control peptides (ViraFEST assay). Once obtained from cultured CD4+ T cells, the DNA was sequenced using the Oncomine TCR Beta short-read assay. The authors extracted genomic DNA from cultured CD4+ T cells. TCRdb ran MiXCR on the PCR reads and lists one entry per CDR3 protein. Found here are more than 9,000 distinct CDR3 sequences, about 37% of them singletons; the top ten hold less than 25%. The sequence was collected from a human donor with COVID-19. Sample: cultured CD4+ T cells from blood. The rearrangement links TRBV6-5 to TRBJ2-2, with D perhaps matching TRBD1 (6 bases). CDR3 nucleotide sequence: TGTGCCAGCAGTTACCAAAACAGGGACGGGGAGCTGTTTTTT. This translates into CASSYQNRDGELFF.